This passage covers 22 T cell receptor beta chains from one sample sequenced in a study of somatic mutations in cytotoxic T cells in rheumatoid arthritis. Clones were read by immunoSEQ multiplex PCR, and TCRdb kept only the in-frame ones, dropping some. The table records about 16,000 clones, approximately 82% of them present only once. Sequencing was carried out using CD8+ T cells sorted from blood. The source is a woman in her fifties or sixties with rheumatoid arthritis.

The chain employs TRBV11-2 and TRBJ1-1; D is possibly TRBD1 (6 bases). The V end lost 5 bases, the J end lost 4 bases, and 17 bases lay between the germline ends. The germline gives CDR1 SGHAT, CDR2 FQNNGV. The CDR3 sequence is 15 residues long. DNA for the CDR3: TGTGCCAGCAGCCAAAGGAGGGGGACGGGCACTGAAGCTTTCTTT. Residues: CASSQRRGTGTEAFF. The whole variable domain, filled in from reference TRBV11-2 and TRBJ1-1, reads EAGVAQSPRYKIIEKRQSVAFWCNPISGHATLYWYQQILGQGPKLLIQFQNNGVVDDSQLPKDRFSAERLKGVDSTLKIQPAKLEDSAVYLCASSQRRGTGTEAFFGQGTRLTVV.

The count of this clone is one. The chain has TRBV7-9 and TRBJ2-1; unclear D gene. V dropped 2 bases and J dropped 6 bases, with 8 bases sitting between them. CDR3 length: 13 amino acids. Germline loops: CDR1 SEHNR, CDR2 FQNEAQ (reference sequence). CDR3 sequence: CASSLLLVNEQFF. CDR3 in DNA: TGTGCCAGCAGCTTACTGCTAGTCAATGAGCAGTTCTTC.

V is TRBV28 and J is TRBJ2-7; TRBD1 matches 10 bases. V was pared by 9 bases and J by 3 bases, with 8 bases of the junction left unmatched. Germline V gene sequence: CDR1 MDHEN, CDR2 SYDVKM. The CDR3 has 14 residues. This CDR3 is CASETGTGDYEQYF. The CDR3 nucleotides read TGTGCCAGTGAGACCGGGACAGGGGACTACGAGCAGTACTTC.

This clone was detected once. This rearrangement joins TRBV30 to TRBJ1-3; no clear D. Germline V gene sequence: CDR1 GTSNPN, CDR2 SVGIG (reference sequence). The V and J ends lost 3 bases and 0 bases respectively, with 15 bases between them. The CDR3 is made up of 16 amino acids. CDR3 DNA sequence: TGTGCCTGGAGCCACCCGGCTCTGCTCTCTGGAAACACCATATATTTT. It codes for CAWSHPALLSGNTIYF.

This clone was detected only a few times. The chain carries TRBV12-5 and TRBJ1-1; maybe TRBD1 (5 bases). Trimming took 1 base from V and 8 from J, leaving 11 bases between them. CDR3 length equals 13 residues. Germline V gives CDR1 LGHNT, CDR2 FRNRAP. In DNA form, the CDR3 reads TGTGCTAGTGGTTTGGCCGGGACTCCCGAAGCTTTCTTT. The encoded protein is CASGLAGTPEAFF.

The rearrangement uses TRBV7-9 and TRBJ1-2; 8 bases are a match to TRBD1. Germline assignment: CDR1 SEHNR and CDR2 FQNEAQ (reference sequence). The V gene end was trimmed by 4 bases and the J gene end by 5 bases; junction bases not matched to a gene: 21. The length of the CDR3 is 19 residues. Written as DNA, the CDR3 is TGTGCCAGCAGCTCTTTTCCGGGACAGGTAGAAGGGGGCGGATATGGCTACACCTTC. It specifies CASSSFPGQVEGGGYGYTF.

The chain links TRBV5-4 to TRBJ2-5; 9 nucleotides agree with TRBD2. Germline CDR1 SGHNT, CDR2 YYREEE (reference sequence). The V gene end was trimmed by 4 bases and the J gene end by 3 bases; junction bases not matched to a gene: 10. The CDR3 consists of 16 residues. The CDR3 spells CASSLGSLAGKETQYF. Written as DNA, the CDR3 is TGTGCCAGCAGCCTAGGAAGTCTAGCGGGGAAAGAGACCCAGTACTTC.

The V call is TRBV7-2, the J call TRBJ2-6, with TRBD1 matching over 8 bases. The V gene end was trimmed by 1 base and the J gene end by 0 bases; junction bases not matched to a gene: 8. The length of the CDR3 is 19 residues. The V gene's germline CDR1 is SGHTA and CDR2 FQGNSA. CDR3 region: CASSLDSGQDYSGANVLTF. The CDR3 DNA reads TGTGCCAGCAGCTTAGACTCGGGACAGGATTACTCTGGGGCCAACGTCCTGACTTTC. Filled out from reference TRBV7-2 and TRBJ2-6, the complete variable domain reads GAGVSQSPSNKVTEKGKDVELRCDPISGHTALYWYRQSLGQGLEFLIYFQGNSAPDKSGLPSDRFSAERTGGSVSTLTIQRTQQEDSAVYLCASSLDSGQDYSGANVLTFGAGSRLTVL.

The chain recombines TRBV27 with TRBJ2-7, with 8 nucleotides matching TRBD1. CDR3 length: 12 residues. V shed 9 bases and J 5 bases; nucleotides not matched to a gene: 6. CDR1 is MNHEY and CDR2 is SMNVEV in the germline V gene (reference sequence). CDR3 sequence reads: CASKTGADEQYF. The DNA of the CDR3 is TGTGCCAGTAAGACAGGGGCGGACGAGCAGTACTTC.

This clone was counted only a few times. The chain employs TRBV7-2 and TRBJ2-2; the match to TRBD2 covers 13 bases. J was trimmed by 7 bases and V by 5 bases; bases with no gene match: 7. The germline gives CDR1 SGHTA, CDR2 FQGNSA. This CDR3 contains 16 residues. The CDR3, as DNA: TGTGCCAGCAGCCAAACTAGCGGGGGGGCTAACGGGGAGCTGTTTTTT. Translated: CASSQTSGGANGELFF. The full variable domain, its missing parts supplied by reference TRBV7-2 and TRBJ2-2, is GAGVSQSPSNKVTEKGKDVELRCDPISGHTALYWYRQSLGQGLEFLIYFQGNSAPDKSGLPSDRFSAERTGGSVSTLTIQRTQQEDSAVYLCASSQTSGGANGELFFGEGSRLTVL.

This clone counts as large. CDR3 nucleotide sequence: TGTGCCAGCAGCTTAGATAGCGGGGGTACAGATACGCAGTATTTT. The encoded protein is CASSLDSGGTDTQYF. V gene TRBV7-3 combines with J gene TRBJ2-3; 9 bases line up with TRBD2. The CDR3 is 15 residues long. Germline V lookup: CDR1 SGHTA, CDR2 FQGTGA. The V and J ends lost 2 bases and 3 bases, in that order; junction bases with no gene match: 3.

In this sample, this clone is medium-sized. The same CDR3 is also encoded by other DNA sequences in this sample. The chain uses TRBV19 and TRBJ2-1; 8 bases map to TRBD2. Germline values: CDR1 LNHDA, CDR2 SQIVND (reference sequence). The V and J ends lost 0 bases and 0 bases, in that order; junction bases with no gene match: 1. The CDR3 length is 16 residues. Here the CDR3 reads CASSIDSGDSYNEQFF. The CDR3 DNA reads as TGTGCCAGTAGTATAGATAGCGGGGACTCCTACAATGAGCAGTTCTTC.

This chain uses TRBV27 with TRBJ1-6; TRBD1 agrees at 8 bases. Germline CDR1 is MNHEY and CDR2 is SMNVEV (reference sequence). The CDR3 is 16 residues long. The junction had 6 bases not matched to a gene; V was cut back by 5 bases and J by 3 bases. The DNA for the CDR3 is TGTGCCAGCAGTGCGCGGACAGGGATCTATAATTCACCCCTCCACTTT. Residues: CASSARTGIYNSPLHF.

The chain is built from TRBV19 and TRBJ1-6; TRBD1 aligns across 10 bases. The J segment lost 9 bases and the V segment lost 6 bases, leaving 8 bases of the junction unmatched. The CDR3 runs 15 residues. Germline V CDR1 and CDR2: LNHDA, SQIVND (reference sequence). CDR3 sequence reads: CASSTRQGASSPLHF. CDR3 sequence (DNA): TGTGCCAGTAGCACTAGACAGGGGGCTTCTTCACCCCTCCACTTT. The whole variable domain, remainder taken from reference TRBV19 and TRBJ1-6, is DGGITQSPKYLFRKEGQNVTLSCEQNLNHDAMYWYRQDPGQGLRLIYYSQIVNDFQKGDIAEGYSVSREKKESFPLTVTSAQKNPTAFYLCASSTRQGASSPLHFGNGTRLTVT.

CDR3 protein: CASSPTSGVPDTQYF. CDR3 in DNA: TGTGCCAGCAGCCCGACTAGCGGGGTCCCAGATACGCAGTATTTT. The V call is TRBV7-9, the J call TRBJ2-3, with TRBD2 matching 11 bases. V trimming: 5 bases; J trimming: 4 bases; junction bases outside the gene matches: 5. CDR3 length: 15 amino acids. Germline CDR1 is SEHNR and CDR2 is FQNEAQ (reference sequence).

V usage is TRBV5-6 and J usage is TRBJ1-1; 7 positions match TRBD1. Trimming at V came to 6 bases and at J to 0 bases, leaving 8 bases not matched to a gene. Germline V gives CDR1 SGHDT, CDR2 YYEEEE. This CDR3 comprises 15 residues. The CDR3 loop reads CASTLTGWMNTEAFF. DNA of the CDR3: TGTGCCAGCACCCTGACAGGGTGGATGAACACTGAAGCTTTCTTT.

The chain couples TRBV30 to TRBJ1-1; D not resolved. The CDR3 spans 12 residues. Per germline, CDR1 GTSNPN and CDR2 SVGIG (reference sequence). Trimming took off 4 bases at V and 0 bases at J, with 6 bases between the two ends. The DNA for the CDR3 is TGTGCCTGGACGCATCTGAACACTGAAGCTTTCTTT. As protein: CAWTHLNTEAFF.

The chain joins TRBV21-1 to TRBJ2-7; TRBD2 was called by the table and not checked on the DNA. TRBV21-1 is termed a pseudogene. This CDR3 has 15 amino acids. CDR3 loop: CASSTDLAGSYEQYF. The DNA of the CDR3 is TGTGCCAGCAGCACGGACCTAGCGGGAAGCTACGAGCAGTACTTC.

The CDR3 here is CASSLRRATPLGEQYF. CDR3 nucleotide sequence: TGTGCCAGCAGTTTACGTCGGGCTACCCCCCTGGGCGAGCAGTACTTC. The chain couples TRBV28 to TRBJ2-7; D call uncertain. There are 16 residues in the CDR3. CDR1 is MDHEN and CDR2 is SYDVKM in the germline V gene. V was pared by 2 bases and J by 6 bases, with 20 bases between.

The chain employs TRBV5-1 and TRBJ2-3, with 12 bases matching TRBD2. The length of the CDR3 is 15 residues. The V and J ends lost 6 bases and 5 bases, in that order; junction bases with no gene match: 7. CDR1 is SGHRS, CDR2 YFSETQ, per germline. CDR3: CASTPTSGGLDTQYF. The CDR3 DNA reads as TGCGCCAGCACCCCCACTAGCGGGGGGTTAGATACGCAGTATTTT.

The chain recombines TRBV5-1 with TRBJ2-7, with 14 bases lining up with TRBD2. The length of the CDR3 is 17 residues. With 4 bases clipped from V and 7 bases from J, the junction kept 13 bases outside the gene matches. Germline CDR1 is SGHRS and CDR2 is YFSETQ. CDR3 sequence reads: CASSPQTSGGAGTEQYF. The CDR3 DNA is TGCGCCAGCAGCCCCCAGACTAGCGGGGGGGCCGGTACGGAGCAGTACTTC. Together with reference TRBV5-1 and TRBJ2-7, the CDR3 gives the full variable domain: KAGVTQTPRYLIKTRGQQVTLSCSPISGHRSVSWYQQTPGQGLQFLFEYFSETQRNKGNFPGRFSGRQFSNSRSEMNVSTLELGDSALYLCASSPQTSGGAGTEQYFGPGTRLTVT.

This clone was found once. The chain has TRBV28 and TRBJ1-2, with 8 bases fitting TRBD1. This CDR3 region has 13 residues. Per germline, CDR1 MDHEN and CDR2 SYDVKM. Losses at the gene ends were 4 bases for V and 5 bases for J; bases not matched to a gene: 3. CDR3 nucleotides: TGTGCCAGCAGTTCGACAGGGGTTTATGGCTACACCTTC. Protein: CASSSTGVYGYTF.